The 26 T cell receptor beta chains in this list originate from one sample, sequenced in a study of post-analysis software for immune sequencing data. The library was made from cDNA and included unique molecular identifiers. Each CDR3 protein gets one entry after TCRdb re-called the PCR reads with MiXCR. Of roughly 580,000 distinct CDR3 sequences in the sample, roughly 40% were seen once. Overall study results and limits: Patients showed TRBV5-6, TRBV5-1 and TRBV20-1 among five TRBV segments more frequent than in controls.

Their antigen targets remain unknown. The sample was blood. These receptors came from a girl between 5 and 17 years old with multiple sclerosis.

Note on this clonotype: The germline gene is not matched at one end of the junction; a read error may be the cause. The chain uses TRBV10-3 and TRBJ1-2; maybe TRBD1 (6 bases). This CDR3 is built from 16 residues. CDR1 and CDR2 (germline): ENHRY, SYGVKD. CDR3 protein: CTISEPPRGQGHGYTF. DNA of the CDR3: TGCACCATCAGTGAGCCGCCCCGCGGGCAGGGGCATGGCTACACCTTC.

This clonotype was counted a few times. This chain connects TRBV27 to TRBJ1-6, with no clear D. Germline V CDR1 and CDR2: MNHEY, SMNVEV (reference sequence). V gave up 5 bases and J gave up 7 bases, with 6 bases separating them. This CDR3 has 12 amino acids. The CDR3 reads CASSLLNSPLHF. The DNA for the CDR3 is TGTGCCAGCAGTCTTTTGAATTCACCCCTCCACTTT.

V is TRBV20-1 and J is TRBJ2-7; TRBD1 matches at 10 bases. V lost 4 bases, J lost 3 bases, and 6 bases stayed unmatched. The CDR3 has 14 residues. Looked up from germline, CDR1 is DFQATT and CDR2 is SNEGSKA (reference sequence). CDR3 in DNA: TGCAGTGCTACACCGGGACAGGGGATCTACGAGCAGTACTTC. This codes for CSATPGQGIYEQYF.

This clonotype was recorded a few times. The CDR3 reads CASSPRLLSYEQYF. CDR3 bases: TGTGCCAGCAGCCCCCGACTACTCTCCTACGAGCAGTACTTC. The chain uses TRBV4-2 and TRBJ2-7; a weak D match, TRBD2 (5 bases). The V gene's germline CDR1 is LGHNA and CDR2 YNFKEQ. The CDR3 contains 14 residues. Trimming shortened V by 4 bases and J by 0 bases, and 10 bases separated the two germline ends.

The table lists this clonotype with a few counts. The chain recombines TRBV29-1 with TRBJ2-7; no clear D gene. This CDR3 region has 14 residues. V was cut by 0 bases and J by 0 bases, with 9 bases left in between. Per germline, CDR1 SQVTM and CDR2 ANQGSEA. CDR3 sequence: CSVEDFSSSYEQYF. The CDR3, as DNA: TGCAGCGTTGAAGATTTTTCGAGCTCCTACGAGCAGTACTTC.

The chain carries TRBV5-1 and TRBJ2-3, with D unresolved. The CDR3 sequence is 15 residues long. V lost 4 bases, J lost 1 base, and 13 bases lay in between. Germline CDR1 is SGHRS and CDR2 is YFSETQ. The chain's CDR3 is CASSVVTGRTDTQYF. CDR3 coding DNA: TGCGCCAGCAGCGTCGTGACGGGCCGCACAGATACGCAGTATTTT.

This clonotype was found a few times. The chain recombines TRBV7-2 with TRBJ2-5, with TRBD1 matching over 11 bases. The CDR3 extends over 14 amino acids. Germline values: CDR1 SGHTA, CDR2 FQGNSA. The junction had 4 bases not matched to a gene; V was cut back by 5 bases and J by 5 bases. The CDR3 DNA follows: TGTGCCAGCAGCGGACAGGGGGCTAAGGAGACCCAGTACTTC. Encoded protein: CASSGQGAKETQYF.

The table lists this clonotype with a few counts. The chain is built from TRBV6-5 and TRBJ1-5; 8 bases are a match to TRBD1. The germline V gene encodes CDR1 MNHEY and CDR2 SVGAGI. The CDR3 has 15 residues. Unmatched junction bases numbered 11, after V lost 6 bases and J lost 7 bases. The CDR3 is CASRRTGNSRQPQHF. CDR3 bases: TGTGCCAGCAGACGGACAGGGAACTCCCGCCAGCCCCAGCATTTT.

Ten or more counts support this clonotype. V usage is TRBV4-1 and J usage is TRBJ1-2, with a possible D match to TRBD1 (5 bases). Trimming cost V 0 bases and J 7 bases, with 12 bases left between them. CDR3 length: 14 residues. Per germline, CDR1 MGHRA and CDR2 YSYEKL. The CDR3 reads CASSQERGGTGYTF. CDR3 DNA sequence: TGCGCCAGCAGCCAAGAGCGGGGGGGGACTGGCTACACCTTC.

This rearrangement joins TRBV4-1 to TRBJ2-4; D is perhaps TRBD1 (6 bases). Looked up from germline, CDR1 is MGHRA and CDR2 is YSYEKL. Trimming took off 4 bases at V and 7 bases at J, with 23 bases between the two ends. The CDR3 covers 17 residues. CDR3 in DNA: TGCGCCAGCAGCCTTACAGTAGGGCCAGGGGACCGGAACATTCAGTACTTC. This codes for CASSLTVGPGDRNIQYF.

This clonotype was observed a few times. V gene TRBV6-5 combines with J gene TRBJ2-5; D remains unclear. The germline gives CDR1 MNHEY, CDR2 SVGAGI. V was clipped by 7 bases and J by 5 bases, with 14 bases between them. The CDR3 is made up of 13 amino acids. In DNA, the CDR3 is TGTGCCAGCACCGACTGGGGTTCCGAGACCCAGTACTTC. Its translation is CASTDWGSETQYF.

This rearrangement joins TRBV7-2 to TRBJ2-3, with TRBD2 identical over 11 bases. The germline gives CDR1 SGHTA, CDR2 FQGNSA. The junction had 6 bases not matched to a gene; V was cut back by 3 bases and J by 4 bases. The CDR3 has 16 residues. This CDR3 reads CASSLLAGGGADTQYF. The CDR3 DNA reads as TGTGCCAGCAGCTTGCTAGCGGGGGGTGGCGCAGATACGCAGTATTTT.

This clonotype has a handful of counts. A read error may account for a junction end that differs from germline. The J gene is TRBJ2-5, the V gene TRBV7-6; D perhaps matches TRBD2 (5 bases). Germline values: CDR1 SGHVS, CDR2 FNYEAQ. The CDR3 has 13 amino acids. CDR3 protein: CASSLWVGESQYF. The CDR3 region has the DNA TGTGCCAGCAGCTTATGGGTTGGGGAGAGCCAGTACTTC.

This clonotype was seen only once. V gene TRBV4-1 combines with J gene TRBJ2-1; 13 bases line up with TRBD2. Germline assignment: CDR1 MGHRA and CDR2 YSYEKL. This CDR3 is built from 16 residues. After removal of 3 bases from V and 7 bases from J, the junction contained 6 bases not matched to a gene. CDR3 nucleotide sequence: TGCGCCAGCAGCCACATACTAGCGGGAGGGGGTAATGAGCAGTTCTTC. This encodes CASSHILAGGGNEQFF.

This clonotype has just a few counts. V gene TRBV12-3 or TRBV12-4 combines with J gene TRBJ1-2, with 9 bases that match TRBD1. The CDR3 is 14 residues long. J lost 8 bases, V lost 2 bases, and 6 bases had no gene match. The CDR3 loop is CASSLHRDRVGYTF. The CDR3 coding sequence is TGTGCCAGCAGTTTACACCGGGACAGGGTCGGCTACACCTTC.

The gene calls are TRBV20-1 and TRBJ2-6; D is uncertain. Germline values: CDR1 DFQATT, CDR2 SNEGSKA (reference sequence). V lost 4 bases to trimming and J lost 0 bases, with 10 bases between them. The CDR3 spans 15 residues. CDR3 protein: CSATPLYSGANVLTF. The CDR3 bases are TGCAGTGCTACACCTTTATACTCTGGGGCCAACGTCCTGACTTTC.

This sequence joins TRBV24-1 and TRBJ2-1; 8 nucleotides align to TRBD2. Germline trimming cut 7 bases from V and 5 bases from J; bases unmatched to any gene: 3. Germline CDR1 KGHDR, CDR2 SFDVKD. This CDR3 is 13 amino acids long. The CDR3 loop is CATSGGGHNEQFF. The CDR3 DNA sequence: TGTGCCACCAGCGGGGGGGGGCACAATGAGCAGTTCTTC.

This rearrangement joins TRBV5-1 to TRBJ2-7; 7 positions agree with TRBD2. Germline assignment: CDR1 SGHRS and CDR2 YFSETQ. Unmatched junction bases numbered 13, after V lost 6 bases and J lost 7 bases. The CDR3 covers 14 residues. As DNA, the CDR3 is TGCGCCAGCACGGGGGAGCGGGGTTACAATGAGCAGTACTTC. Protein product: CASTGERGYNEQYF.

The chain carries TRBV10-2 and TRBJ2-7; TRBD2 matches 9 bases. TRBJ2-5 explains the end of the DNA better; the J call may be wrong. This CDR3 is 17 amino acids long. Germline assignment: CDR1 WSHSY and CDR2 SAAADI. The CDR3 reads CASSEPKLASGKETQYF. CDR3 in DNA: TGCGCCAGCAGTGAGCCTAAGCTGGCTAGCGGGAAGGAGACCCAGTACTTC.

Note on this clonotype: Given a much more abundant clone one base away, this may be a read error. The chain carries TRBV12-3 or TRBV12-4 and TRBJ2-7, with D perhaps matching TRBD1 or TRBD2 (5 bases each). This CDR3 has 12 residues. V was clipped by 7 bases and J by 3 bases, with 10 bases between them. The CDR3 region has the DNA TGTGCCAGCAACCGGGACCTCTACGAGCAGTACTTC. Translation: CASNRDLYEQYF.

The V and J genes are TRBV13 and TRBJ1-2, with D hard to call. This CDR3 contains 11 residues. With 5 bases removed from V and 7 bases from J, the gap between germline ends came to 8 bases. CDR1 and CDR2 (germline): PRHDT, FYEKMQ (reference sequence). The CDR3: CASSESVGYTF. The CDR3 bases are TGTGCCAGCAGCGAATCGGTTGGCTACACCTTC. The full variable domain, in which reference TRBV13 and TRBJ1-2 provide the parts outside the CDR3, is AAGVIQSPRHLIKEKRETATLKCYPIPRHDTVYWYQQGPGQDPQFLISFYEKMQSDKGSIPDRFSAQQFSDYHSELNMSSLELGDSALYFCASSESVGYTFGSGTRLTVV.

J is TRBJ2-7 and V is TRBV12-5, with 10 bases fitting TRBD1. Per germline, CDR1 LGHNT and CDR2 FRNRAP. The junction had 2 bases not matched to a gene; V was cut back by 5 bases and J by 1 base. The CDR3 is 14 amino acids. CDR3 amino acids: CASGPGQGSYEQYF. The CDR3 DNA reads TGTGCTAGTGGTCCGGGACAGGGGTCCTACGAGCAGTACTTC.

The CDR3 loop is CSARDQGVVLDNEQFF. CDR3 DNA: TGCAGTGCTAGAGATCAGGGAGTGGTGCTGGACAATGAGCAGTTCTTC. The chain joins TRBV20-1 to TRBJ2-1; D could derive from TRBD1 or TRBD2 (5 bases each). V dropped 0 bases and J dropped 5 bases, with 17 bases sitting between them. Per germline, CDR1 DFQATT and CDR2 SNEGSKA (reference sequence). CDR3 length: 16 residues.

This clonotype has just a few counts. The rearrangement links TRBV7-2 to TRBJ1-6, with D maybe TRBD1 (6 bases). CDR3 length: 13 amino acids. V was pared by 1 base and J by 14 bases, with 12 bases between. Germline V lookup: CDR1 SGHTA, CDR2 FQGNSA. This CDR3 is CASSLGTGAALHF. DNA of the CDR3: TGTGCCAGCAGCTTAGGAACGGGGGCAGCCCTCCACTTT.

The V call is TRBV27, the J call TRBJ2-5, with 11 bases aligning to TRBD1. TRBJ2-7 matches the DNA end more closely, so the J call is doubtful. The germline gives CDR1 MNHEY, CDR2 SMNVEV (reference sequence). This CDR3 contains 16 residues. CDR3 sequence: CASSFPDGTGGYEQYF. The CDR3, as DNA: TGTGCCAGCAGTTTTCCAGACGGGACAGGGGGCTACGAGCAGTACTTC.

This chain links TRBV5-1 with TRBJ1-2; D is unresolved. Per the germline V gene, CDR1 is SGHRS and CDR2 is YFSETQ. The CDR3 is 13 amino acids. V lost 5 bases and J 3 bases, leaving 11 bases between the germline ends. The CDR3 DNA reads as TGCGCCAGCAGGGCGCCCGCCGACTATGGCTACACCTTC. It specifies CASRAPADYGYTF. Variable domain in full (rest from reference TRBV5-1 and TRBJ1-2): KAGVTQTPRYLIKTRGQQVTLSCSPISGHRSVSWYQQTPGQGLQFLFEYFSETQRNKGNFPGRFSGRQFSNSRSEMNVSTLELGDSALYLCASRAPADYGYTFGSGTRLTVV.